This passage covers 20 T cell receptor beta chains from one sample sequenced in a study of blood T cells in healthy people across ages. Using a J-beta primer mix together with a sample-barcoded 5' primer, a second PCR was run for roughly 6 to 12 cycles. One entry per CDR3 protein, called by TCRdb with MiXCR from the 5' RACE reads. Of some 1,800,000 distinct CDR3 sequences listed, roughly two fifths are singletons. The source material was blood. The receptor source for this set is a human donor in good health.

In this sample, this clonotype turned up many times. V gene TRBV2 combines with J gene TRBJ2-7; TRBD1 matches at 10 bases. Trimming took 6 bases from V and 0 from J; bases not matched to a gene: 5. CDR1 and CDR2 from the germline V gene are SNHLY and FYNNEI. This CDR3 has 15 residues. CDR3 sequence (DNA): TGTGCCAGCAGGAGGGACAGGGGATCCTCCTACGAGCAGTACTTC. Amino acids: CASRRDRGSSYEQYF.

This rearrangement joins TRBV6-5 to TRBJ2-7; D possibly matches TRBD1 or TRBD2 (5 bases each). The CDR3 totals 12 residues. Germline V gene sequence: CDR1 MNHEY, CDR2 SVGAGI. V was pared by 5 bases and J by 6 bases, with 11 bases between. CDR3 sequence: CASSRGEGEQYF. The CDR3 region has the DNA TGTGCCAGCAGTAGGGGAGAGGGCGAGCAGTACTTC.

This clonotype occurred a few times. The genes are TRBV7-2 and TRBJ2-1, with D perhaps matching TRBD2 (5 bases). This CDR3 is 15 amino acids long. The ends were cut back, 1 base at V and 1 base at J, with 8 bases in the middle. Germline lookup yields CDR1 SGHTA and CDR2 FQGNSA. The CDR3 nucleotides are TGTGCCAGCAGCTTAGAGCGGTTATCCTACAATGAGCAGTTCTTC. Translated, it gives CASSLERLSYNEQFF.

The V gene is TRBV9, the J gene TRBJ2-1, with D perhaps TRBD1 (5 bases). CDR3 size: 12 residues. Between the trimmed V and J ends, which lost 0 bases and 9 bases, there was a span of 7 bases. Germline CDR1 SGDLS, CDR2 YYNGEE. The DNA of the CDR3 is TGTGCCAGCAGCGTAGAGGGGCTTGAGCAGTTCTTC. Encoded protein: CASSVEGLEQFF.

This clonotype was seen a few times. This rearrangement joins TRBV7-3 to TRBJ2-6; maybe TRBD1 (6 bases). V was shortened by 5 bases and J by 3 bases, with 11 bases between the two germline ends. Germline assignment: CDR1 SGHTA and CDR2 FQGTGA. The CDR3 length is 15 residues. CDR3 in amino acids: CASSTQGGGANVLTF. CDR3 bases: TGTGCCAGCAGCACACAGGGTGGTGGGGCCAACGTCCTGACTTTC.

This clonotype was observed a few times. The chain links TRBV29-1 to TRBJ2-1; 7 bases are a match to TRBD2. The CDR3 is 14 residues long. Trimming cost V 6 bases and J 4 bases; bases outside gene matches: 9. CDR1 and CDR2 (germline): SQVTM, ANQGSEA. The chain's CDR3 is CSVSGLESYNEQFF. CDR3 DNA sequence: TGCAGCGTCTCCGGACTAGAATCTTACAATGAGCAGTTCTTC.

The J gene is TRBJ2-7, the V gene TRBV3-1; TRBD1 is a possible D gene (5 bases). The CDR3 is 16 amino acids. Germline assignment: CDR1 LGHDT and CDR2 YNNKEL (reference sequence). V lost 2 bases to trimming and J lost 5 bases, with 19 bases between them. The CDR3 DNA is TGTGCCAGCAGCCAAAAAAATGACCAAGGGGTCCACGAGCAGTACTTC. As protein: CASSQKNDQGVHEQYF.

This sequence joins TRBV12-3 or TRBV12-4 and TRBJ2-3, with D possibly TRBD1 on 6 matching bases. This CDR3 is 15 amino acids long. The ends were cut back, 8 bases at V and 4 bases at J, with 19 bases in the middle. The CDR3 nucleotides are TGTGCCAGCGCCTTCAGGGGCCTCACGGCAGATACGCAGTATTTT. This sequence encodes CASAFRGLTADTQYF.

The chain employs TRBV2 and TRBJ2-3; 7 bases align to TRBD1. The J segment lost 4 bases and the V segment lost 3 bases, leaving 4 bases of the junction unmatched. CDR3 length equals 14 residues. CDR1 and CDR2 from the germline V gene are SNHLY and FYNNEI. Here the CDR3 reads CASSDDRESDTQYF. CDR3 DNA: TGTGCCAGCAGTGACGACAGGGAGTCAGATACGCAGTATTTT.

Worth noting for this clonotype: This may be a read error: a much more frequent sequence differs by one nucleotide. The rearrangement joins TRBV7-9 to TRBJ2-5; D gene unclear. The J call is uncertain, as TRBJ2-7 better fits the DNA end. The CDR3 contains 11 residues. Germline V gene data show CDR1 as SEHNR and CDR2 as FQNEAQ (reference sequence). CDR3 in amino acids: CASSSWGEQYF. The CDR3 coding sequence is TGTGCCAGCAGCTCCTGGGGCGAGCAGTACTTC.

There are a few counts of this clonotype. The chain uses TRBV12-3 or TRBV12-4 and TRBJ1-2, with D perhaps TRBD1 (6 bases). V was trimmed by 3 bases and J by 6 bases, leaving 11 bases between them. The length of the CDR3 is 13 residues. In nucleotides, the CDR3 is TGTGCCAGCAGTTTGGGGGGGCGGGATGGCTACACCTTC. Its translation is CASSLGGRDGYTF.

This clonotype was seen a few times. The chain carries TRBV24-1 and TRBJ2-5, with D perhaps TRBD1 (5 bases). Germline loops: CDR1 KGHDR, CDR2 SFDVKD. The CDR3 contains 15 residues. V gave up 1 base and J gave up 5 bases, with 13 bases separating them. This CDR3 reads CATSDFSGSGETQYF. In DNA form, the CDR3 reads TGTGCCACCAGTGATTTCTCAGGGTCGGGTGAGACCCAGTACTTC.

A few counts support this clonotype. The CDR3 reads CASRKTGNTEAFF. CDR3 sequence (DNA): TGTGCCAGCAGAAAGACAGGGAACACTGAAGCTTTCTTT. The chain joins TRBV7-9 to TRBJ1-1; D possibly corresponds to TRBD1 (6 bases). Germline V gene sequence: CDR1 SEHNR, CDR2 FQNEAQ (reference sequence). This CDR3 region has 13 residues. V was cut by 6 bases and J by 1 base, with 9 bases left in between.

The chain employs TRBV6-6 and TRBJ1-1; D ambiguous. CDR3 length: 11 amino acids. Germline V lookup: CDR1 MNHNY, CDR2 SVGAGI (reference sequence). V gave up 7 bases and J gave up 10 bases, with 13 bases separating them. CDR3 sequence (DNA): TGTGCCAGCACTTATGCCTGGGGAGCTTTCTTT. It yields the protein CASTYAWGAFF.

This clonotype was recorded a few times. The CDR3 sequence is CASSLVIGSGANVLTF. The CDR3 nucleotides read TGTGCCAGCAGCTTAGTAATCGGGAGCGGGGCCAACGTCCTGACTTTC. The chain uses TRBV7-2 and TRBJ2-6; weak D call: TRBD2 (6 bases). Looked up from germline, CDR1 is SGHTA and CDR2 is FQGNSA. V was pared by 1 base and J by 4 bases, with 11 bases between. There are 16 residues in the CDR3.

This clonotype appeared a few times. The J gene is TRBJ2-1, the V gene TRBV3-1; D is ambiguous. This CDR3 region has 16 residues. Germline CDR1 reads LGHDT; CDR2 reads YNNKEL (reference sequence). Trimming cost V 1 base and J 0 bases, with 10 bases left between them. The CDR3 protein is CASSQVYADSYNEQFF. Here the CDR3 DNA reads TGTGCCAGCAGCCAAGTCTATGCGGACTCCTACAATGAGCAGTTCTTC.

The sample holds a few counts of this clonotype. This sequence joins TRBV7-2 and TRBJ2-4; the D gene is possibly TRBD2 (5 bases). Germline CDR1 is SGHTA and CDR2 is FQGNSA. The germline V and J ends were trimmed by 5 bases and 0 bases, with 14 bases remaining between them. The CDR3 totals 16 residues. CDR3 protein: CASSRLAPEAKNIQYF. For the CDR3, the DNA is TGTGCCAGCAGCCGCCTAGCTCCTGAAGCCAAAAACATTCAGTACTTC.

This clonotype was seen only a few times. This chain connects TRBV4-3 to TRBJ2-4; D is ambiguous. CDR1 LGHNA and CDR2 YSLEER come from the germline V gene. This CDR3 has 11 residues. V gave up 0 bases and J gave up 14 bases, with 8 bases separating them. DNA for the CDR3: TGCGCCAGCAGCCAAGACGCAGCCGAGTACTTC. Translating gives CASSQDAAEYF.

This clonotype came up once. At one of its ends the junction is not consistent with the germline gene, which may arise from a read error. The V gene is TRBV7-2, the J gene TRBJ2-7, with D hard to call. CDR1 is SGHTA and CDR2 is FQGNSA in the germline V gene. There are 16 residues in the CDR3. The CDR3 DNA reads TGTGCCAGCAGTACTATAAGTCCCAGGTCCCCCTACAAGCAGTACTTC. It codes for CASSTISPRSPYKQYF.

This clonotype was counted a few times. J is TRBJ2-1 and V is TRBV6-2 or TRBV6-3; 7 bases fit TRBD2. Trimming cost V 2 bases and J 14 bases; bases outside gene matches: 6. This CDR3 region has 12 residues. Germline V lookup: CDR1 MNHEY, CDR2 SVGEGT. The CDR3 sequence is CASSYPGLVKFF. In DNA, the CDR3 is TGTGCCAGCAGTTACCCCGGACTAGTTAAGTTCTTC.